This entry lists 15 T cell receptor beta chains sequenced from one sample in a study of identical twins (dated by TCRdb to the mid-2010s). The library was obtained by 5' RACE. The sequencer listed for this sample is Illumina HiSeq 2000. In TCRdb, the public reads were trimmed at Q25 with fastp and aligned with MiXCR, with productive beta chains retained. Each record represents a unique CDR3 protein, reported with the most common genes and DNA among its rows. Within this sample are hundreds of thousands of distinct CDR3 sequences, with around an eighth of them counted one time only. The ten largest clones capture around 1.6% of the sample. These same records also appear under a second study, on yellow fever vaccine responses in identical twins.

The sample taken for sequencing was PBMCs. These receptor sequences come from a woman aged 18 to 35 in good health.

The chain combines TRBV12-3 or TRBV12-4 with TRBJ1-3; no reliable D call. Trimming pared 6 bases from V and 0 bases from J, leaving 15 bases between. The CDR3 covers 16 residues. This CDR3 reads CASSLFGSLSGNTIYF. Here the CDR3 DNA reads TGTGCCAGCAGCCTTTTTGGCAGCCTCTCTGGAAACACCATATATTTT.

This clonotype occurred once. The rearrangement links TRBV2 to TRBJ2-7; D is unresolved. Trimming took 3 bases from V and 0 from J, leaving 9 bases between them. Germline CDR1 SNHLY, CDR2 FYNNEI. CDR3 length: 14 amino acids. CDR3 sequence (DNA): TGTGCCAGCAGTGAGCCAGGTCGCTCCTACGAGCAGTACTTC. It translates to CASSEPGRSYEQYF.

V and J are TRBV20-1 and TRBJ2-1, with D perhaps being TRBD1 or TRBD2 (6 bases each). V lost 8 bases and J 6 bases, leaving 14 bases between the germline ends. This CDR3 has 12 residues. Germline V CDR1 and CDR2: DFQATT, SNEGSKA (reference sequence). The CDR3 spells CSPRGATNEQFF. The CDR3 nucleotides are TGCAGTCCGAGGGGGGCCACCAATGAGCAGTTCTTC.

This clonotype was observed a handful of times. The chain is built from TRBV5-5 and TRBJ2-1, with TRBD1 as a possible D gene (6 bases). Germline CDR1 SGHKS, CDR2 YYEKEE (reference sequence). This CDR3 region has 16 residues. V lost 2 bases and J 6 bases, leaving 18 bases between the germline ends. CDR3 coding DNA: TGTGCCAGCAGCTTATCTAACACAGGGATCGCCAATGAGCAGTTCTTC. It translates to CASSLSNTGIANEQFF.

The table lists this clonotype with a few counts. V usage is TRBV7-9 and J usage is TRBJ2-3, with 8 bases that match TRBD2. The ends lost 5 bases at V and 4 bases at J; junction bases unmatched: 8. The CDR3 length is 15 residues. Per germline, CDR1 SEHNR and CDR2 FQNEAQ (reference sequence). CDR3 DNA sequence: TGTGCCAGCAGCGGAACGGGAGGGTTAGCAGATACGCAGTATTTT. It encodes CASSGTGGLADTQYF. Looking up the rest from reference TRBV7-9 and TRBJ2-3 gives the full variable domain: DTGVSQNPRHKITKRGQNVTFRCDPISEHNRLYWYRQTLGQGPEFLTYFQNEAQLEKSRLLSDRFSAERPKGSFSTLEIQRTEQGDSAMYLCASSGTGGLADTQYFGPGTRLTVL.

In its sample, this clonotype was seen a few times. V is TRBV5-1 and J is TRBJ2-6; the D gene is possibly TRBD2 (5 bases). The CDR3 covers 19 residues. Germline V gene sequence: CDR1 SGHRS, CDR2 YFSETQ. Trimming took 5 bases from V and 0 from J, leaving 21 bases between them. As DNA, the CDR3 is TGCGCCAGCAGTCACCTCCAGGAGGTTCTGGGCTCTGGGGCCAACGTCCTGACTTTC. It encodes CASSHLQEVLGSGANVLTF.

This clonotype has just a few counts. The rearrangement joins TRBV29-1 to TRBJ2-5; TRBD2 agrees at 7 bases. With 6 bases clipped from V and 5 bases from J, the junction kept 6 bases outside the gene matches. This CDR3 has 12 amino acids. The germline gives CDR1 SQVTM, CDR2 ANQGSEA. Here the CDR3 reads CSVKSGMETQYF. CDR3 bases: TGCAGCGTAAAAAGCGGGATGGAGACCCAGTACTTC.

This clonotype was recorded a few times. Here the CDR3 DNA reads TGTGCCAGCAGAGCCGGACTAGCTGGCGAGCAGTTCTTC. Its protein product is CASRAGLAGEQFF. The chain employs TRBV6-1 and TRBJ2-1, with 8 bases fitting TRBD2. The CDR3 totals 13 residues. Trimming took 6 bases from V and 10 from J; bases not matched to a gene: 8. The germline V gene has CDR1 MNHNS and CDR2 SASEGT.

This clonotype was observed many times. The chain recombines TRBV28 with TRBJ2-1, with TRBD2 matching 8 bases. With V trimmed by 3 bases and J by 7 bases, 5 bases remained unmatched. This CDR3 has 14 residues. Germline CDR1 and CDR2: MDHEN and SYDVKM. The CDR3 is CASSFLGLANEQFF. DNA of the CDR3: TGTGCCAGCAGTTTCCTCGGACTAGCAAATGAGCAGTTCTTC.

V usage is TRBV15 and J usage is TRBJ1-1, with D possibly being TRBD1 (5 bases). The CDR3 sequence is 13 residues long. CDR1 and CDR2 from the germline V gene are LNHNV and YYDKDF (reference sequence). Trimming cost V 4 bases and J 1 base, with 7 bases left between them. This CDR3 reads CATSKTGNTEAFF. As DNA, the CDR3 is TGTGCCACCAGCAAAACAGGGAACACTGAAGCTTTCTTT.

The rearrangement uses TRBV20-1 and TRBJ1-1; possible D gene TRBD1, 5 bases. The CDR3 runs to 12 residues. Germline V gives CDR1 DFQATT, CDR2 SNEGSKA (reference sequence). Between the trimmed V and J ends, which lost 4 bases and 4 bases, there was a span of 10 bases. Written as DNA, the CDR3 is TGCAGTGCTACGGAAACAGGCACTGAAGCTTTCTTT. Translated: CSATETGTEAFF.

V gene TRBV12-3 or TRBV12-4 combines with J gene TRBJ2-5; perhaps D is TRBD1 or TRBD2 (6 bases each). This CDR3 region has 14 residues. V was clipped by 5 bases and J by 7 bases, with 17 bases between them. CDR3 in DNA: TGTGCCAGCAGTCCCGACCTAGCGACAGGGACCCAGTACTTC. This codes for CASSPDLATGTQYF.

This clonotype was counted only a few times. V usage is TRBV2 and J usage is TRBJ1-5; D gene uncertain. This CDR3 has 15 residues. Per the germline V gene, CDR1 is SNHLY and CDR2 is FYNNEI. V lost 4 bases and J lost 1, with 11 bases in between. This CDR3 reads CASSGGLGSNQPQHF. CDR3 DNA sequence: TGTGCCAGCAGTGGGGGTTTGGGAAGCAATCAGCCCCAGCATTTT.

This clonotype was detected a few times. This sequence joins TRBV5-1 and TRBJ2-1; 11 nucleotides agree with TRBD2. The CDR3 is 16 amino acids. V lost 0 bases, J lost 9 bases, and 8 bases stayed unmatched. Germline-derived CDR1 and CDR2 are SGHRS and YFSETQ. CDR3 DNA sequence: TGCGCCAGCAGCTTGGACGCCCTAGCGGGGGGTTCTGAGCAGTTCTTC. This translates into CASSLDALAGGSEQFF.

This chain connects TRBV5-4 to TRBJ1-1; TRBD1 agrees at 9 bases. Germline CDR1 is SGHNT and CDR2 is YYREEE (reference sequence). V was clipped by 0 bases and J by 6 bases; unmatched bases: 9. CDR3 length: 16 residues. The CDR3 coding sequence is TGTGCCAGCAGCTTGGTTGGACAGGGGACAGGAGCTGAAGCTTTCTTT. Amino acids: CASSLVGQGTGAEAFF.